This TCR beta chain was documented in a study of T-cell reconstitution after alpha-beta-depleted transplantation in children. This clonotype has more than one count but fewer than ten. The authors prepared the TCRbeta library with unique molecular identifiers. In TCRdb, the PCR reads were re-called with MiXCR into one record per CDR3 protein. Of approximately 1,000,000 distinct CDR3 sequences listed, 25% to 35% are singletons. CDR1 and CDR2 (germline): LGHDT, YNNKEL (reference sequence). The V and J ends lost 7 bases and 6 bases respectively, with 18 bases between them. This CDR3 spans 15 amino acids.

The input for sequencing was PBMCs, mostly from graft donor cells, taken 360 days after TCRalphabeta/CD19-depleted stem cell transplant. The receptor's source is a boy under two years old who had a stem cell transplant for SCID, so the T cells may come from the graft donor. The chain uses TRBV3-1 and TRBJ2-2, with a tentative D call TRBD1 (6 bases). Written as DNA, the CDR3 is TGTGCCAGCACCCATCACAGGGAGTATGCCGGGGAGCTGTTTTTT. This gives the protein CASTHHREYAGELFF.